Listed below are T cell receptor beta chains from one sample, sequenced in a study of blood T cell repertoires in COVID-19. The method was immunoSEQ multiplex PCR; TCRdb's version includes in-frame clones alone and lacks a portion of them. The sample has 150,000 to 200,000 clones, roughly 80% seen once. Sequencing input: PBMCs or T cells enriched from blood (not recorded which). These receptors originate from an older woman with acute COVID-19. Each CDR3 is given with its conserved first and last residue.

V gene,J gene,CDR3 protein
TRBV9,TRBJ2-2,CASSVGLAGTNTGELFF
TRBV18,TRBJ1-2,CASSLGSPRDYGYTF
TRBV7-9,TRBJ2-1,CASSLAGSGRGYNEQFF
TRBV19,TRBJ1-5,CASSIMGGQGSNQPQHF
TRBV10-3,TRBJ1-4,CAISDIPQGAGDEKLFF
TRBV5-4,TRBJ1-4,CASSRWGDEKLFF
TRBV6-6,TRBJ1-1,CASSPGQGAIDTEAFF
TRBV28,TRBJ2-7,CASSRDMYEQYF
TRBV3-1/TRBV3-2,TRBJ2-7,CASRHTSTYEQYF
TRBV6-5,TRBJ1-1,CASSLGTGWTEAFF
TRBV7-2,TRBJ2-1,CASSRDLASTYNEQFF
TRBV4-3,TRBJ1-2,CASSQDRDTPYGYYTF
TRBV5-4,TRBJ2-6,CASTQGYAAGANVLTF
TRBV9,TRBJ1-3,CASSASDSRSGNTIYF
TRBV7-8,TRBJ1-1,CASSLRPTGGTMNTEAFF
TRBV6-5,TRBJ1-5,CASSLGAYSNQPQHF
TRBV5-1,TRBJ2-3,CASSPRDRSTPDTQYF
TRBV2,TRBJ1-2,CASSDNRLTYGYTF
TRBV3-1/TRBV3-2,TRBJ1-5,CASSRQGKDQPQHF
TRBV30,TRBJ1-6,CAWNVYRGNSPLHF
TRBV3-1/TRBV3-2,TRBJ1-4,CASSQIRGGVEKLFF
TRBV18,TRBJ2-5,CASSQGETQYF
TRBV2,TRBJ1-2,CASSAQTENGYTF
TRBV7-9,TRBJ1-5,CASSFYVGSIEPQHF
TRBV4-3,TRBJ2-2,CASSRGQNTGELFF
TRBV28,TRBJ1-2,CASSFSERGYTF
TRBV5-4,TRBJ2-3,CASSPAGQGTDTQYF
TRBV7-2,TRBJ2-5,CASSFDSGKETQYF
TRBV5-5,TRBJ2-2,CASSPGSNTGELFF
TRBV5-1,TRBJ1-3,CASSRYPADRGDTRGNTIYF
TRBV12-5,TRBJ1-1,CASGSFTEAFF
TRBV4-3,TRBJ1-1,CASSQDPTGYSTEAFF
TRBV4-1,TRBJ1-2,CASSLSPIRGYTF
TRBV4-2,TRBJ2-7,CASSWASGIYEQYF
TRBV7-6,TRBJ1-3,CASSLAGGNTIYF
TRBV4-1,TRBJ1-2,CASSQASGGKGYTF
TRBV4-3,TRBJ1-2,CASSQDLQGDGYTF
TRBV18,TRBJ2-3,CASGLADTDTQYF
TRBV18,TRBJ1-2,CASSPGGRGRGYTF
TRBV4-1,TRBJ1-2,CASSQEQGDYGYTF
TRBV19,TRBJ1-3,CASSGVGNTIYF
TRBV7-6,TRBJ2-1,CASSLASRAGVDNEQFF
TRBV3-1/TRBV3-2,TRBJ1-2,CATATGAGYTF
TRBV11-2,TRBJ1-3,CASSLESAYGQGPSGNTIYF
TRBV9,TRBJ2-5,CASSVVSDSRETQYF
TRBV7-9,TRBJ2-7,CASSSGLAGAVGVSYEQYF
TRBV11-2,TRBJ1-5,CASSLSRSRGQPQHF
TRBV6-4,TRBJ1-1,CASLLKGEGTEAFF
TRBV6-2/TRBV6-3,TRBJ1-1,CASSDPGRTEAFF